These 13 T cell receptor beta chains share one sample of origin, sequenced in a study of blood T cell repertoires in COVID-19. Data came from immunoSEQ multiplex PCR; TCRdb stores just in-frame clones and leaves some out. The repertoire holds 60,000 to 85,000 clones, under 80% seen once, with approximately 2.8% in the top ten. Material for sequencing was peripheral blood. The source of these receptors is a human donor with acute or convalescent COVID-19. The donor label of this sample is uncertain.

The V and J genes are TRBV9 and TRBJ2-7, with 10 positions matching TRBD1. The V gene end was trimmed by 4 bases and the J gene end by 2 bases; junction bases not matched to a gene: 6. This CDR3 is built from 15 residues. Germline CDR1 reads SGDLS; CDR2 reads YYNGEE. CDR3 sequence: CASSLRDRGTYEQYF. CDR3 nucleotide sequence: TGTGCCAGCAGCCTCCGGGACAGGGGAACCTACGAGCAGTACTTC.

The rearrangement joins TRBV19 to TRBJ2-1; 8 positions match TRBD1. The junction had 9 bases not matched to a gene; V was cut back by 6 bases and J by 8 bases. CDR1 LNHDA and CDR2 SQIVND come from the germline V gene (reference sequence). This CDR3 region has 14 residues. For the CDR3, the DNA is TGTGCCAGTAGCCCGACAGGGGCCAAGGATGAGCAGTTCTTC. Translating it yields CASSPTGAKDEQFF.

The V gene is TRBV7-9, the J gene TRBJ1-5; D call uncertain. Germline lookup yields CDR1 SEHNR and CDR2 FQNEAQ (reference sequence). Trimming removed 2 bases at V and 6 bases at J, with 8 bases between. The CDR3 covers 13 residues. The CDR3 protein is CASSLQTGQPQHF. The CDR3 DNA sequence: TGTGCCAGCAGCTTACAGACGGGTCAGCCCCAGCATTTT.

This chain links TRBV27 with TRBJ2-5, with TRBD1 matching over 8 bases. Per the germline V gene, CDR1 is MNHEY and CDR2 is SMNVEV (reference sequence). The CDR3 has 13 residues. V was pared by 3 bases and J by 6 bases, with 3 bases of the junction left unmatched. CDR3 in amino acids: CASSFTGGKTQYF. The CDR3 bases are TGTGCCAGCAGTTTTACAGGGGGGAAGACCCAGTACTTC.

The V gene is TRBV6-2 or TRBV6-3, the J gene TRBJ2-7, with 7 nucleotides matching TRBD2. The J segment lost 0 bases and the V segment lost 5 bases, leaving 10 bases of the junction unmatched. CDR1 is MNHEY, CDR2 SVGEGT, per germline. The CDR3 covers 16 residues. CDR3: CASSREPLALSYEQYF. In DNA, the CDR3 is TGTGCCAGCAGTAGGGAGCCACTAGCGCTCTCCTACGAGCAGTACTTC.

In its sample, this clone was seen once. The CDR3 bases are TGTGCCAGCAGTGAATGGACAGTTAGCAATCAGCCCCAGCATTTT. Translated, it gives CASSEWTVSNQPQHF. V gene TRBV2 combines with J gene TRBJ1-5; D perhaps matches TRBD1 (6 bases). The ends were cut back, 2 bases at V and 0 bases at J, with 8 bases in the middle. Per the germline V gene, CDR1 is SNHLY and CDR2 is FYNNEI. The CDR3 covers 15 residues.

The chain uses TRBV29-1 and TRBJ2-5; 8 bases are shared with TRBD2. Germline V gene data show CDR1 as SQVTM and CDR2 as ANQGSEA. The CDR3 loop spans 14 amino acids. V lost 7 bases to trimming and J lost 4 bases; unmatched junction nucleotides: 11. The CDR3 DNA follows: TGCAGCGCGCCAGGCGGGGGACTAGTAGAGACCCAGTACTTC. As protein: CSAPGGGLVETQYF.

This chain connects TRBV3-1 (or the pseudogene TRBV3-2) to TRBJ1-6; D is perhaps TRBD1 (6 bases). Looked up from germline, CDR1 is LGHDT and CDR2 is YNNKEL (reference sequence). The CDR3 spans 15 residues. V shed 4 bases and J shed 2 bases, with 9 bases lying between them. The CDR3 nucleotides are TGTGCCAGCAGCCTACGGACAGCCTATAATTCACCCCTCCACTTT. Amino acids: CASSLRTAYNSPLHF.

This chain connects TRBV19 to TRBJ1-1, with 7 nucleotides matching TRBD1. Germline V lookup: CDR1 LNHDA, CDR2 SQIVND (reference sequence). The J segment lost 3 bases and the V segment lost 4 bases, leaving 17 bases of the junction unmatched. The CDR3 extends over 18 amino acids. CDR3 DNA: TGTGCCAGTAGTAAACGGGGGACAGCCAAGAGGTCCGACACTGAAGCTTTCTTT. Translating gives CASSKRGTAKRSDTEAFF. The complete variable domain, with remaining parts taken from reference TRBV19 and TRBJ1-1, reads DGGITQSPKYLFRKEGQNVTLSCEQNLNHDAMYWYRQDPGQGLRLIYYSQIVNDFQKGDIAEGYSVSREKKESFPLTVTSAQKNPTAFYLCASSKRGTAKRSDTEAFFGQGTRLTVV.

The CDR3 reads CSARLLTEAFF. The CDR3 coding sequence is TGCAGTGCTAGACTACTCACTGAAGCTTTCTTT. V usage is TRBV20-1 and J usage is TRBJ1-1; D not resolved. The CDR3 extends over 11 amino acids. Germline V lookup: CDR1 DFQATT, CDR2 SNEGSKA (reference sequence). Deletions cut 2 bases from V and 4 bases from J, with 5 bases between.

This clone showed up just once. The chain uses TRBV7-2 and TRBJ1-6; 9 bases line up with TRBD1. The V and J ends lost 5 bases and 14 bases, in that order; junction bases with no gene match: 4. Germline loops: CDR1 SGHTA, CDR2 FQGNSA. CDR3 length: 12 amino acids. The CDR3, as DNA: TGTGCCAGCAGCCCACGGACAGGGGCCCTCCACTTT. This sequence encodes CASSPRTGALHF.

J is TRBJ2-1 and V is TRBV7-3; no clear D. The CDR3 has 15 residues. In germline, CDR1 is SGHTA, CDR2 FQGTGA. V was clipped by 0 bases and J by 6 bases, with 12 bases between them. The CDR3 here is CASSLTFALGNEQFF. In DNA form, the CDR3 reads TGTGCCAGCAGCTTAACCTTCGCCCTCGGCAATGAGCAGTTCTTC.

The genes are TRBV7-6 and TRBJ2-3; TRBD2 aligns across 8 bases. V trimming: 8 bases; J trimming: 2 bases; junction bases outside the gene matches: 12. The CDR3 runs to 16 residues. Germline values: CDR1 SGHVS, CDR2 FNYEAQ. The CDR3 here is CASASGGRSNTDTQYF. The CDR3 nucleotides are TGTGCCAGCGCGAGCGGCGGGAGGTCGAACACAGATACGCAGTATTTT.